The T cell receptor (beta chain) under discussion was sequenced for a study of T cell responses to AZD1222 COVID-19 vaccine. CDR1 and CDR2 from the germline V gene are LGHDT and YNNKEL (reference sequence). V lost 4 bases, J lost 4 bases, and 7 bases lay in between. This CDR3 comprises 13 residues. The assay was immunoSEQ multiplex PCR, and TCRdb's table has in-frame clones only and misses some. The sample carries under 200,000 clones, over 80% recorded once. The clonotype comes from an adult in good health. The material sequenced was peripheral blood, taken on day 0 of MenACWY control vaccination. The chain combines TRBV3-1 (or the pseudogene TRBV3-2) with TRBJ2-2; D gene unclear. The CDR3 here is CASSRLGTGELFF. The CDR3 DNA follows: TGTGCCAGCAGCCGTCTGGGCACCGGGGAGCTGTTTTTT.